A selection of T cell receptor beta chains follows, all from one sample in a study of Ad26.COV2.S vaccination and SARS-CoV-2 variants. The assay was immunoSEQ multiplex PCR, and TCRdb's table has in-frame clones only and misses some. The table has a few hundred thousand clones, approximately 87% seen once; the top ten hold about 4%. The material was peripheral blood, obtained in a trial of Ad26.COV2.S vaccine versus placebo. The receptors come from a person between 18 and 65 years old who received the Ad26.COV2.S COVID-19 vaccine or a placebo. Both conserved end residues are part of each CDR3. The D gene is left open where the match is weak.

cdr3_aa	d_call	v_call
CASSLSSDTDTQYF	NA	TRBV7-9
CASSYGGAGTYYGYTF	NA	TRBV6-2/TRBV6-3
CASSHGPGYNSPLHF	NA	TRBV6-4
CASSIALAVPYNEQFF	NA	TRBV19
CASSKGLSYEQYF	NA	TRBV6-6
CASSRGGPYNEQFF	NA	TRBV11-3
CASSPDLDSGANVLTF	NA	TRBV5-6
CASSQDLASGSTDTQYF	TRBD2	TRBV4-3
CASSSLGATNEKLFF	NA	TRBV7-2
CAISQTTTNEKLFF	NA	TRBV10-3
CASSYSVNTEAFF	NA	TRBV6-5
CASQNRQRGGQDNYGYTF	NA	TRBV19
CASSFSGATSYNEQFF	NA	TRBV11-3
CASSQVPGGSYEQYF	TRBD1	TRBV14
CASIQNTEAFF	NA	TRBV19
CATSRVQEREKLFF	NA	TRBV15
CASSLDFAGGREQYF	TRBD2	TRBV7-2
CASSGNRGSGANVLTF	TRBD1	TRBV10-2
CASSLGPATGGANVLTF	NA	TRBV7-2
CASSPLKGRYEQYF	NA	TRBV3-1/TRBV3-2